A selection of T cell receptor beta chains follows, all from one sample in a study of CD8+ T cells in alopecia areata. TCRdb keeps only in-frame clones here, not all; method: immunoSEQ multiplex PCR. The data show some 11,000 clones, 50% to 70% seen once. The sequences come from skin, collected at week 0. The receptors derive from a human donor with alopecia areata. CDR3s include the opening cysteine and the closing phenylalanine or tryptophan. The D gene is left open where the match is weak. Clone size is shown for a subset of rows, as once, few, many or a class of expanded clone.

TRBJ2-7	few	NA	TRBV10-3	15	CAISEEGGPYYEQYF	TGTGCCATCAGTGAGGAAGGAGGACCTTATTACGAGCAGTACTTC
TRBJ1-2	once	NA	TRBV27	14	CASSLSWQGSGYTF	TGTGCCAGCAGTTTATCGTGGCAAGGAAGTGGCTACACCTTC
TRBJ2-7	NA	TRBD2	TRBV4-2	14	CASSQVAGAYEQYF	TGTGCCAGCAGCCAAGTAGCGGGGGCCTACGAGCAGTACTTC
TRBJ2-5	NA	NA	TRBV19	14	CASSPRPRGETQYF	TGTGCCAGTAGTCCCCGCCCTAGGGGGGAGACCCAGTACTTC
TRBJ2-3	NA	TRBD2	TRBV14	16	CASSQRLAGGPVVQYF	TGTGCCAGCAGCCAACGACTAGCGGGGGGCCCTGTGGTTCAGTATTTT
TRBJ1-2	NA	NA	TRBV6-5	13	CASTTQGFRGYTF	TGTGCCAGCACCACTCAGGGATTTCGTGGCTACACCTTC
TRBJ2-1	NA	TRBD2	TRBV2	15	CASSGLAGNYNEQFF	TGTGCCAGCAGTGGACTAGCGGGGAATTACAATGAGCAGTTCTTC
TRBJ2-7	NA	NA	TRBV6-5	13	CASSLGRSYEQYF	TGTGCCAGCAGTCTGGGACGGAGCTACGAGCAGTACTTC
TRBJ2-7	few	TRBD2	TRBV7-9	14	CASSFGGGAYEQYF	TGTGCCAGCAGCTTCGGCGGGGGGGCCTACGAGCAGTACTTC
TRBJ2-3	NA	TRBD2	TRBV29-1	15	CSVEGRGDQIYTQYF	TGCAGCGTTGAAGGACGGGGGGACCAAATCTATACGCAGTATTTT
TRBJ2-2	few	NA	TRBV9	14	CASSARGSTGELFF	TGTGCCAGCAGCGCCCGGGGGAGCACCGGGGAGCTGTTTTTT
TRBJ2-1	few	TRBD1	TRBV4-1	15	CASRLDGTGGNEQFF	TGCGCCAGCAGATTGGACGGGACAGGGGGTAATGAGCAGTTCTTC
TRBJ1-2	NA	TRBD1	TRBV6-1	16	CASSDAGLTGVYGYTF	TGTGCCAGCAGTGATGCCGGACTCACAGGGGTGTACGGCTACACCTTC
TRBJ1-1	NA	NA	TRBV29-1	14	CSVIRERKATEAFF	TGCAGCGTTATAAGGGAAAGAAAGGCCACTGAAGCTTTCTTT
TRBJ2-1	few	TRBD1	TRBV6-1	16	CASSEAFGTGKNEQFF	TGTGCCAGCAGTGAAGCTTTCGGGACAGGGAAGAATGAGCAGTTCTTC
TRBJ2-7	medium-sized	NA	TRBV4-1	14	CASSQSTLVYEQYF	TGCGCCAGCAGCCAGTCAACACTAGTCTACGAGCAGTACTTC
TRBJ1-2	NA	NA	TRBV5-1	14	CASSLGGVYYGYTF	TGCGCCAGCAGCTTGGGCGGGGTTTACTATGGCTACACCTTC
TRBJ2-7	NA	NA	TRBV7-7	12	CAVQDLRAEQYF	TGTGCCGTACAGGATCTCAGGGCGGAGCAGTACTTC
TRBJ2-7	NA	TRBD1	TRBV7-2	14	CASSFRDSSYEQYF	TGTGCCAGCAGCTTCCGGGACAGTTCATACGAGCAGTACTTC
TRBJ2-5	NA	NA	TRBV2	15	CASRTGTHTQETQYF	TGTGCCAGCAGGACCGGGACACACACCCAAGAGACCCAGTACTTC
TRBJ2-2	NA	NA	TRBV25-1	15	CASSAQGGSTGELFF	TGTGCCAGCAGTGCACAGGGAGGAAGCACCGGGGAGCTGTTTTTT
TRBJ1-1	NA	NA	TRBV6-4	14	CASSEGRVNTEAFF	TGTGCCAGCAGTGAAGGACGGGTGAACACTGAAGCTTTCTTT
TRBJ2-7	NA	NA	TRBV29-1	12	CSVSQGSYEQYF	TGCAGCGTTTCTCAGGGCTCCTACGAGCAGTACTTC
TRBJ2-7	NA	NA	TRBV23-1	14	CASSQSNRFYEQYF	TGCGCCAGCAGTCAATCGAACAGATTCTACGAGCAGTACTTC
TRBJ2-1	NA	NA	TRBV29-1	15	CSVELPKGWRNEQFF	TGCAGCGTCGAACTCCCTAAGGGGTGGCGGAATGAGCAGTTCTTC
TRBJ2-5	few	NA	TRBV5-1	13	CASSSPGKETQYF	TGCGCCAGCAGCTCCCCAGGGAAAGAGACCCAGTACTTC
TRBJ2-7	NA	NA	TRBV4-1	14	CASSQGESSYEQYF	TGCGCCAGCAGCCAAGGAGAAAGCTCCTACGAGCAGTACTTC
TRBJ2-7	few	TRBD2	TRBV15	17	CATSRGGSGKRSYEQYF	TGTGCCACCAGCAGAGGCGGTAGCGGGAAAAGGTCCTACGAGCAGTACTTC
TRBJ1-2	NA	NA	TRBV7-9	13	CASSLGRGRGYTF	TGTGCCAGCAGCTTAGGTCGGGGACGCGGCTACACCTTC
TRBJ1-2	NA	NA	TRBV6-5	13	CASSPNIGYGYTF	TGTGCCAGCAGCCCAAACATTGGGTATGGCTACACCTTC
TRBJ2-4	NA	NA	TRBV6-1	19	CASSEGGLLYPVAKNIQYF	TGTGCCAGCAGTGAAGGTGGACTGCTCTACCCAGTAGCCAAAAACATTCAGTACTTC
TRBJ1-5	NA	TRBD1	TRBV4-1	15	CASSWDRVEGQPQHF	TGCGCCAGCAGCTGGGACAGGGTTGAAGGTCAGCCCCAGCATTTT
TRBJ2-7	NA	NA	TRBV30	13	CAWSLIHSYEQYF	TGTGCCTGGAGTTTGATTCACTCCTACGAGCAGTACTTC
TRBJ2-1	NA	TRBD1	TRBV7-2	15	CASSYGTGLYNEQFF	TGTGCCAGCAGCTACGGGACAGGTTTGTACAATGAGCAGTTCTTC
TRBJ1-2	NA	NA	TRBV5-1	12	CASSLDESGYTF	TGCGCCAGCAGCTTGGATGAGAGTGGCTACACCTTC
TRBJ1-5	NA	TRBD1	TRBV6-9	15	CASTSGTGLNQPQHF	TGTGCCAGCACCTCCGGGACAGGGCTAAATCAGCCCCAGCATTTT
TRBJ1-4	NA	NA	TRBV14	13	CASSRIDRGKLFF	TGTGCCAGCAGCCGCATTGACCGTGGGAAACTGTTTTTT
TRBJ2-7	NA	TRBD2	TRBV7-2	16	CASSLVSGGSSYEQYF	TGTGCCAGCAGCCTAGTGAGCGGGGGGAGCTCCTACGAGCAGTACTTC
TRBJ2-7	NA	TRBD2	TRBV6-5	15	CASSPIAGASNEQYF	TGTGCCAGCAGTCCTATAGCGGGAGCTTCGAACGAGCAGTACTTC
TRBJ1-1	NA	NA	TRBV7-9	15	CASSLLGRLNTEAFF	TGTGCCAGCAGCTTACTAGGGAGGTTGAACACTGAAGCTTTCTTT
TRBJ2-3	few	NA	TRBV29-1	14	CSVYGTSLLNTQYF	TGCAGCGTCTACGGGACTTCCCTTCTGAATACGCAGTATTTT
TRBJ2-1	NA	NA	TRBV7-2	15	CASSLESSSYNEQFF	TGTGCCAGCAGCTTAGAGTCGAGCTCCTACAATGAGCAGTTCTTC
TRBJ2-3	NA	TRBD2	TRBV5-4	18	CASSFASGSRSSTDTQYF	TGTGCCAGCAGCTTTGCTAGCGGGAGCAGATCTAGCACAGATACGCAGTATTTT
TRBJ1-2	NA	NA	TRBV7-9	14	CAIGTKAINYGYTF	TGTGCCATCGGTACCAAAGCAATCAACTATGGCTACACCTTC
TRBJ2-1	NA	NA	TRBV5-6	15	CASSLVGNLYNEQFF	TGTGCCAGCAGCTTGGTGGGGAACCTCTACAATGAGCAGTTCTTC
TRBJ2-7	NA	NA	TRBV30	15	CAWSGKGFPAYEQYF	TGTGCCTGGAGCGGGAAGGGATTCCCCGCCTACGAGCAGTACTTC
TRBJ2-2	few	TRBD2	TRBV6-1	14	CASLRLAGTGELFF	TGTGCCAGCTTGCGACTAGCGGGCACCGGGGAGCTGTTTTTT
TRBJ1-5	NA	NA	TRBV5-5	17	CASSLAETPRSNQPQHF	TGTGCCAGCAGCTTGGCTGAGACACCCAGAAGCAATCAGCCCCAGCATTTT
TRBJ1-3	NA	NA	TRBV6-8	14	CASGPLGAGNTIYF	TGTGCCAGCGGCCCCCTTGGGGCTGGAAACACCATATATTTT
TRBJ2-3	NA	TRBD2	TRBV5-6	17	CASSSGLAGGIADTQYF	TGTGCCAGCAGCTCCGGACTAGCGGGGGGTATCGCAGATACGCAGTATTTT
TRBJ2-3	NA	TRBD2	TRBV5-1	13	CASSRRGDGTQYF	TGCGCCAGCAGCCGGCGGGGGGACGGTACGCAGTATTTT
TRBJ1-4	NA	TRBD1	TRBV4-1	15	CASSPYRGRDEKLFF	TGCGCCAGCAGCCCATACAGGGGGCGCGATGAAAAACTGTTTTTT
TRBJ1-5	NA	TRBD1	TRBV5-1	15	CASSLEGQGNQPQHF	TGCGCCAGCAGCTTGGAGGGACAGGGCAATCAGCCCCAGCATTTT
TRBJ1-1	NA	NA	TRBV19	13	CASSTSGGEEAFF	TGTGCCAGTAGTACCTCCGGGGGCGAGGAAGCTTTCTTT
TRBJ2-7	few	NA	TRBV5-8	14	CASSLGLMGSAQYF	TGTGCCAGCAGCTTGGGCCTTATGGGGTCCGCGCAGTACTTC
TRBJ2-7	once	NA	TRBV7-6	13	CASSLAGHSEQYF	TGTGCCAGCAGCCTCGCAGGCCACAGTGAGCAGTACTTC
TRBJ2-2	NA	TRBD1	TRBV5-5	15	CASSADRGSTGELFF	TGTGCCAGCAGCGCCGACAGGGGATCTACCGGGGAGCTGTTTTTT
TRBJ1-2	NA	NA	TRBV6-6	14	CASSYSDVDYGYTF	TGTGCCAGCAGTTACTCAGACGTCGACTATGGCTACACCTTC
TRBJ2-3	few	NA	TRBV29-1	15	CSVEPADWGEDTQYF	TGCAGCGTTGAACCAGCGGACTGGGGAGAAGATACGCAGTATTTT